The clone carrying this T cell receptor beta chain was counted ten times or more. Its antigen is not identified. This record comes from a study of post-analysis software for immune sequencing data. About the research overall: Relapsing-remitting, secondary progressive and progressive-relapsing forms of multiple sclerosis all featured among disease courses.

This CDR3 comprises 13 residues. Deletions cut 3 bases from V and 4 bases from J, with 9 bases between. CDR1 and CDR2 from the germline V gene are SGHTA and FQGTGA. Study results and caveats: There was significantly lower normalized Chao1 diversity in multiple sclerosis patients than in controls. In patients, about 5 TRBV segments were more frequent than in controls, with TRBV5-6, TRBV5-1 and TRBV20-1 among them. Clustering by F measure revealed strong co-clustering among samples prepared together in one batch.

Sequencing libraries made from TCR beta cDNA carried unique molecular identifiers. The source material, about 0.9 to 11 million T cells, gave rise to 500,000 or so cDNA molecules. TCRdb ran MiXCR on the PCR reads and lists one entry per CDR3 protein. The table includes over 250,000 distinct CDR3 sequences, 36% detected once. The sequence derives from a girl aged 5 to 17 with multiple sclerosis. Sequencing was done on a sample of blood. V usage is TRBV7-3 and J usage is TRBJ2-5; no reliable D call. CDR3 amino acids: CASSLWYGETQYF. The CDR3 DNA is TGTGCCAGCAGCTTGTGGTACGGAGAGACCCAGTACTTC. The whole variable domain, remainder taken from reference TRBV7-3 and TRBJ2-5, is GAGVSQTPSNKVTEKGKYVELRCDPISGHTALYWYRQSLGQGPEFLIYFQGTGAADDSGLPNDRFFAVRPEGSVSTLKIQRTERGDSAVYLCASSLWYGETQYFGPGTRLLVL.